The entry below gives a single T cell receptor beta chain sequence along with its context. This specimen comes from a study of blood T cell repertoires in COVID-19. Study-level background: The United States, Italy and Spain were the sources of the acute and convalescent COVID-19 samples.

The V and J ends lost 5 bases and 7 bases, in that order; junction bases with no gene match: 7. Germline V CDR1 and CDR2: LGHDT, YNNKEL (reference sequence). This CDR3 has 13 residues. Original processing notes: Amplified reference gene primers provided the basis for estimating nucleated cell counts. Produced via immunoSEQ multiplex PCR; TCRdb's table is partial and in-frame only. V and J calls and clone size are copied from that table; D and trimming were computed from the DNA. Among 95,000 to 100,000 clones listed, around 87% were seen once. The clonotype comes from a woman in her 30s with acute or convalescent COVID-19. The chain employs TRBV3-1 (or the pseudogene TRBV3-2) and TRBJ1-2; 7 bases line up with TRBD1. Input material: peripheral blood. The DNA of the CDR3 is TGTGCCAGCAGCTTCGGGAGGGGGCCTGGCTACACCTTC. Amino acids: CASSFGRGPGYTF.